This TCR beta chain was recorded in a study of blood T cell repertoires in COVID-19. This clone was detected once. The CDR3 contains 14 residues. V gave up 6 bases and J gave up 9 bases; unmatched junction bases: 8. Germline CDR1 and CDR2: SGHTA and FQGNSA. Sequencing used immunoSEQ multiplex PCR; TCRdb keeps in-frame clones, though not all of them. Of about 61,000 clones in the sample, over 65% were seen once. This rearrangement joins TRBV7-2 to TRBJ1-6; 7 bases match TRBD1. Sample: peripheral blood. The receptor comes from a man aged 80 or over with active or convalescent COVID-19. This CDR3 reads CASRRGTEGSPLHF. The CDR3 DNA reads as TGTGCCAGCAGGAGAGGGACAGAGGGTTCACCCCTCCACTTT.